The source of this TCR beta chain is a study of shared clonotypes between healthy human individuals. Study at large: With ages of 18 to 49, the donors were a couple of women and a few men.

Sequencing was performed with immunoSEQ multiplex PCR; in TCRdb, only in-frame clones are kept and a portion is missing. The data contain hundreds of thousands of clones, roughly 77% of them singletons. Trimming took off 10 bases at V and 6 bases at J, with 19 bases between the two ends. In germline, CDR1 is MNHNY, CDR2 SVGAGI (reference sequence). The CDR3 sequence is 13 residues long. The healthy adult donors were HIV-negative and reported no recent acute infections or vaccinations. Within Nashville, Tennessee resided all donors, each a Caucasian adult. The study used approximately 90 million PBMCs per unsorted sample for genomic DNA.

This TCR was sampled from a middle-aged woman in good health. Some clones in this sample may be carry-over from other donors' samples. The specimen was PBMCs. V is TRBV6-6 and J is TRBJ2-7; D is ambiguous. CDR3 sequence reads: CATSRALPGEQYF. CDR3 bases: TGTGCCACCTCCCGGGCCCTGCCCGGCGAGCAGTACTTC.